The 2 T cell receptor beta chains presented below share a single source sample, sequenced in a study of OX40 agonist ivuxolimab in advanced cancers. Sequencing used immunoSEQ multiplex PCR; TCRdb keeps in-frame clones, though not all of them. Of about 120,000 clones in the sample, 85% to 90% were seen once. Sequences were derived from CD4+ or CD8+ T cells sorted from blood, sampled in a trial of the OX40 agonist ivuxolimab. Receptors were obtained from an adult with an advanced solid tumor such as melanoma, head and neck, liver or kidney cancer.

The chain links TRBV2 to TRBJ1-2, with a possible D match to TRBD1 (6 bases). Germline CDR1 reads SNHLY; CDR2 reads FYNNEI. The length of the CDR3 is 13 residues. The germline V and J ends were trimmed by 9 bases and 2 bases, with 13 bases remaining between them. The CDR3 sequence: CASRDIKNYGYTF. As DNA, the CDR3 is TGTGCCAGTCGGGACATCAAGAACTATGGCTACACCTTC. Complete variable domain (other parts from reference TRBV2 and TRBJ1-2): EPEVTQTPSHQVTQMGQEVILRCVPISNHLYFYWYRQILGQKVEFLVSFYNNEISEKSEIFDDQFSVERPDGSNFTLKIRSTKLEDSAMYFCASRDIKNYGYTFGSGTRLTVV.

The chain has TRBV5-5 and TRBJ1-2; 8 bases line up with TRBD1. Looked up from germline, CDR1 is SGHKS and CDR2 is YYEKEE (reference sequence). With 3 bases clipped from V and 0 bases from J, the junction kept 4 bases outside the gene matches. This CDR3 region has 15 residues. CDR3 nucleotides: TGTGCCAGCAGCTGGGGACAGGTCGCTAACTATGGCTACACCTTC. Its protein is CASSWGQVANYGYTF.